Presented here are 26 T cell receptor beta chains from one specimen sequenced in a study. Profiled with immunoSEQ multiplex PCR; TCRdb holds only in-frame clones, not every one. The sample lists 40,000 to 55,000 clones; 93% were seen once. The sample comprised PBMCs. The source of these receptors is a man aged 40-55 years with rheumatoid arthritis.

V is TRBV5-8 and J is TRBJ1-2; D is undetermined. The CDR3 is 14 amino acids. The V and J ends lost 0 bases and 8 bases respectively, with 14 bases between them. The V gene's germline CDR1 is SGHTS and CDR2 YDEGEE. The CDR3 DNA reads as TGTGCCAGCAGCTTGGCCGGGTACGGGCACGGCTACACCTTC. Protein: CASSLAGYGHGYTF.

This CDR3 reads CASSIWRDFNQPQHF. Written as DNA, the CDR3 is TGTGCCAGTAGTATATGGAGGGACTTCAATCAGCCCCAGCATTTT. The V and J genes are TRBV19 and TRBJ1-5; D possibly corresponds to TRBD1 (5 bases). With 2 bases removed from V and 3 bases from J, the gap between germline ends came to 11 bases. There are 15 residues in the CDR3. Germline V gene lookup returns CDR1 LNHDA and CDR2 SQIVND (reference sequence).

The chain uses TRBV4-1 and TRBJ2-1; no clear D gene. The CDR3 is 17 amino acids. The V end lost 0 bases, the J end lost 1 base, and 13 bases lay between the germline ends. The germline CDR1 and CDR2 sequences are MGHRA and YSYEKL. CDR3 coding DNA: TGCGCCAGCAGCCAAGATGGTGTAGGTGGGTCCTACAATGAGCAGTTCTTC. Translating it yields CASSQDGVGGSYNEQFF.

The CDR3 reads CASSLHSNSPLHF. As DNA, the CDR3 is TGTGCCAGCAGTCTTCACAGTAATTCACCCCTCCACTTT. The V call is TRBV27, the J call TRBJ1-6; D is undetermined. The V and J ends lost 5 bases and 6 bases respectively, with 8 bases between them. This CDR3 has 13 amino acids. Per the germline V gene, CDR1 is MNHEY and CDR2 is SMNVEV (reference sequence).

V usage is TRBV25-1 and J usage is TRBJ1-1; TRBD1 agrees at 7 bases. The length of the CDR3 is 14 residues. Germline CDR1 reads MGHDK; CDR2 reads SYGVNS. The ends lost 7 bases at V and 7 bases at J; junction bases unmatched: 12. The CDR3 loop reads CASTRGGADGEAFF. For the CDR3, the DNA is TGTGCCAGCACCAGGGGGGGGGCTGATGGTGAAGCTTTCTTT.

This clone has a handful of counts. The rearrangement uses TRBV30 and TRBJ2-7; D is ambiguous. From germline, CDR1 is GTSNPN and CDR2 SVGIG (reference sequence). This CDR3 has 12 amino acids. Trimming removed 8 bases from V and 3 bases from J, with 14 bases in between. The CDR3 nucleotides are TGTGCCGGCATCGGACCCAGCTACGAGCAGTACTTC. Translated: CAGIGPSYEQYF.

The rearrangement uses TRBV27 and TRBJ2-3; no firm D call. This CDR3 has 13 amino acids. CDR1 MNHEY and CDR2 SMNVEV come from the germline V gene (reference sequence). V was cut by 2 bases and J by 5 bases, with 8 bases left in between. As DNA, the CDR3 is TGTGCCAGCAGTTTAACCCTCAGAGATACGCAGTATTTT. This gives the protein CASSLTLRDTQYF.

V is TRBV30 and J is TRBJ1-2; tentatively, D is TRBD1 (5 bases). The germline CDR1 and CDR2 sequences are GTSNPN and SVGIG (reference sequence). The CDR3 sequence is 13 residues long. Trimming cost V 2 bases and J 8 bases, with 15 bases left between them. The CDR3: CAWSFPLGTGYTF. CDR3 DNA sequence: TGTGCCTGGAGTTTCCCATTGGGGACGGGCTACACCTTC.

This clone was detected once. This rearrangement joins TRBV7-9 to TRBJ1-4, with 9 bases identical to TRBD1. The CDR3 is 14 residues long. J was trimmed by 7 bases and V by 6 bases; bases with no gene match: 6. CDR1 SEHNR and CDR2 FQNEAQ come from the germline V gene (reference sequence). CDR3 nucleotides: TGTGCCAGCAGTTACGGACAGGGGACTGAAAAACTGTTTTTT. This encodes CASSYGQGTEKLFF.

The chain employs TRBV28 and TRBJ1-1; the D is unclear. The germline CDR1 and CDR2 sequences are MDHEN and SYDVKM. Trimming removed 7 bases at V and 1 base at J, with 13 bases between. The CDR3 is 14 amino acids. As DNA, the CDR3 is TGTGCCAGCACCGGGCGCCCCCAGAACACTGAAGCTTTCTTT. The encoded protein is CASTGRPQNTEAFF.

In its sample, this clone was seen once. The CDR3 spells CASSLGRLAGASHEQYF. The CDR3 region has the DNA TGCGCCAGCAGCTTGGGCCGACTAGCGGGAGCTTCCCACGAGCAGTACTTC. This chain joins TRBV5-1 and TRBJ2-7, with 12 bases that match TRBD2. Germline CDR1 is SGHRS and CDR2 is YFSETQ. This CDR3 contains 17 residues. J gave up 5 bases and V 0 bases, and 9 bases lay outside the gene matches.

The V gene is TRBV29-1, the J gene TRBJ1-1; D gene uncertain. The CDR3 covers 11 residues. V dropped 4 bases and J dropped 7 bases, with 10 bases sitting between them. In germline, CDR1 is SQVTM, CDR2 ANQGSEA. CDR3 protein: CSVVWAVEAFF. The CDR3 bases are TGCAGCGTTGTTTGGGCCGTTGAAGCTTTCTTT.

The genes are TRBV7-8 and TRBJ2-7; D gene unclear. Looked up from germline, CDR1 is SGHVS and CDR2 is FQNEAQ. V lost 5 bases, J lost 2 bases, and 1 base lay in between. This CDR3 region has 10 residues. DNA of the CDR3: TGTGCCAGCAGCCCCTACGAGCAGTACTTC. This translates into CASSPYEQYF. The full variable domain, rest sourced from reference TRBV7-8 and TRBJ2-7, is GAGVSQSPRYKVAKRGQDVALRCDPISGHVSLFWYQQALGQGPEFLTYFQNEAQLDKSGLPSDRFFAERPEGSVSTLKIQRTQQEDSAVYLCASSPYEQYFGPGTRLTVT.

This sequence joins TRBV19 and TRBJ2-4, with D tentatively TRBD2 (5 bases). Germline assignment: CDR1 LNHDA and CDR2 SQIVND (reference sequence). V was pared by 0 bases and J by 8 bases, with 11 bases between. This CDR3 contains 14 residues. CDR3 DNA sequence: TGTGCCAGTAGTATAGATCCTGAGAGGGACATTCAGTACTTC. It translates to CASSIDPERDIQYF.

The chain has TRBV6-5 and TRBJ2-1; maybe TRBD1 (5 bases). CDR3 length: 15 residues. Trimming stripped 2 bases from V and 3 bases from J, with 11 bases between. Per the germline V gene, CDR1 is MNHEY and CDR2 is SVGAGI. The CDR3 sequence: CASSYGWGGYNEQFF. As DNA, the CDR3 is TGTGCCAGCAGTTACGGATGGGGCGGCTACAATGAGCAGTTCTTC.

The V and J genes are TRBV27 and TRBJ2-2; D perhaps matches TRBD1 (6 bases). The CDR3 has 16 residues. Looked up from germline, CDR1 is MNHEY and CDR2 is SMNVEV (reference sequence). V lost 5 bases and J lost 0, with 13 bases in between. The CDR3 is CASSPTGRSNTGELFF. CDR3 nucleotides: TGTGCCAGCAGTCCCACAGGGCGTTCGAACACCGGGGAGCTGTTTTTT.

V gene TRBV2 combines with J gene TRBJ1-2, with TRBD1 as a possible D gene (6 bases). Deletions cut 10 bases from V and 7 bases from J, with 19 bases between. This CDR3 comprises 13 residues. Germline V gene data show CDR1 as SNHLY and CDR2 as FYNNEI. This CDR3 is CATQPEGGGGYTF. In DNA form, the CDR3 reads TGTGCCACCCAGCCGGAGGGGGGAGGTGGCTACACCTTC. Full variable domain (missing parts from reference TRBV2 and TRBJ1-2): EPEVTQTPSHQVTQMGQEVILRCVPISNHLYFYWYRQILGQKVEFLVSFYNNEISEKSEIFDDQFSVERPDGSNFTLKIRSTKLEDSAMYFCATQPEGGGGYTFGSGTRLTVV.

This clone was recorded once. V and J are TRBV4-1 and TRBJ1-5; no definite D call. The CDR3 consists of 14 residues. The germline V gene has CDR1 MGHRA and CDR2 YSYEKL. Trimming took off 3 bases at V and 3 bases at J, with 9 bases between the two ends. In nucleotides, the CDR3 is TGCGCCAGCAGCCACGTCAGTGACAATCAGCCCCAGCATTTT. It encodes CASSHVSDNQPQHF.

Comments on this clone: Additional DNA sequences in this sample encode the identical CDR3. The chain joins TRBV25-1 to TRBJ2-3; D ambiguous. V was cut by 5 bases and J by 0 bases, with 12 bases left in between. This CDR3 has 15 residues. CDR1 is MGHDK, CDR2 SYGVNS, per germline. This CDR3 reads CASSPLRASTDTQYF. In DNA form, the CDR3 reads TGTGCCAGCAGTCCCCTCCGCGCAAGCACAGATACGCAGTATTTT.

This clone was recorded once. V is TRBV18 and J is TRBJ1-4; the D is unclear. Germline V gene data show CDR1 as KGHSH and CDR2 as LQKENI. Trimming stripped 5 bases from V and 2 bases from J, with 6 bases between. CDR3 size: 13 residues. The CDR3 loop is CASSMQTNEKLFF. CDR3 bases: TGTGCCAGCTCAATGCAGACTAATGAAAAACTGTTTTTT.

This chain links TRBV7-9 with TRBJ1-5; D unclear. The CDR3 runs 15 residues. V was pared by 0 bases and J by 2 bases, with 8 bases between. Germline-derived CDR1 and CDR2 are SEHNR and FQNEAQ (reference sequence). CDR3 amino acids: CASSLADEGNQPQHF. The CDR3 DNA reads TGTGCCAGCAGCTTAGCCGACGAGGGCAATCAGCCCCAGCATTTT.

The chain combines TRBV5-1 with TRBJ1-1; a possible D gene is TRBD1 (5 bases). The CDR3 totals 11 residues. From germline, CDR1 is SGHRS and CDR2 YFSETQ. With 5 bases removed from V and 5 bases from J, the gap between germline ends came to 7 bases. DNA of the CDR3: TGCGCCAGCAGGGGGCGGACTGAAGCTTTCTTT. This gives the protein CASRGRTEAFF.

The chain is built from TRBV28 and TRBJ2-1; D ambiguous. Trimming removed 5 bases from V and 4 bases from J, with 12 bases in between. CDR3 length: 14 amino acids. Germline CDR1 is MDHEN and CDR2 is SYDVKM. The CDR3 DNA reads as TGTGCCAGCAGTATCTCCCCTCCTTACAATGAGCAGTTCTTC. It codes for CASSISPPYNEQFF.

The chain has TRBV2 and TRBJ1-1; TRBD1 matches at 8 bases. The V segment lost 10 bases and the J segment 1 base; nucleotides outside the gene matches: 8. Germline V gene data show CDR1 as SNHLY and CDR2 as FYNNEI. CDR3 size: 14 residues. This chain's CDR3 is CATLQGAGNTEAFF. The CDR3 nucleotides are TGTGCCACCCTTCAGGGGGCGGGGAACACTGAAGCTTTCTTT. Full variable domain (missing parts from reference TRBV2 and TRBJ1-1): EPEVTQTPSHQVTQMGQEVILRCVPISNHLYFYWYRQILGQKVEFLVSFYNNEISEKSEIFDDQFSVERPDGSNFTLKIRSTKLEDSAMYFCATLQGAGNTEAFFGQGTRLTVV.

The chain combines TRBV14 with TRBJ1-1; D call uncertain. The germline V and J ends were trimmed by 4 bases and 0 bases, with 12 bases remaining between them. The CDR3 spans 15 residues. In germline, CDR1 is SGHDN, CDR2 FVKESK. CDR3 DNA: TGTGCCAGCAGCCCTCCCGGGAGCATGAACACTGAAGCTTTCTTT. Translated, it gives CASSPPGSMNTEAFF.

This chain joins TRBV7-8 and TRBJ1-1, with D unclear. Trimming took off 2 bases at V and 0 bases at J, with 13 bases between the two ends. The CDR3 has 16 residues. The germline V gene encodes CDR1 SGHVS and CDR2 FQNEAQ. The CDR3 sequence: CASSLSVGPLNTEAFF. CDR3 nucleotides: TGTGCCAGCAGCTTATCAGTCGGACCGCTGAACACTGAAGCTTTCTTT.